This TCR beta chain was sequenced for a study of T cell changes during pregnancy in multiple sclerosis. Sequencing was performed with immunoSEQ multiplex PCR; in TCRdb, only in-frame clones are kept and a portion is missing. Here the sample spans 65,000 to 95,000 clones, around 93% being singletons. CDR3 length equals 16 residues. Germline V CDR1 and CDR2: SEHNR, FQNEAQ (reference sequence). The V gene lost 1 base and the J gene lost 3 bases, with 14 bases spanning the gap. This receptor was identified in a female donor in good health, enrolled as a control in a pregnancy study. V usage is TRBV7-9 and J usage is TRBJ2-3; the D gene is possibly TRBD1 (6 bases). The sample consisted of peripheral blood, taken after pregnancy. The CDR3: CASSLGTGQGTDTQYF. The DNA for the CDR3 is TGTGCCAGCAGCTTAGGCACAGGGCAGGGAACAGATACGCAGTATTTT.